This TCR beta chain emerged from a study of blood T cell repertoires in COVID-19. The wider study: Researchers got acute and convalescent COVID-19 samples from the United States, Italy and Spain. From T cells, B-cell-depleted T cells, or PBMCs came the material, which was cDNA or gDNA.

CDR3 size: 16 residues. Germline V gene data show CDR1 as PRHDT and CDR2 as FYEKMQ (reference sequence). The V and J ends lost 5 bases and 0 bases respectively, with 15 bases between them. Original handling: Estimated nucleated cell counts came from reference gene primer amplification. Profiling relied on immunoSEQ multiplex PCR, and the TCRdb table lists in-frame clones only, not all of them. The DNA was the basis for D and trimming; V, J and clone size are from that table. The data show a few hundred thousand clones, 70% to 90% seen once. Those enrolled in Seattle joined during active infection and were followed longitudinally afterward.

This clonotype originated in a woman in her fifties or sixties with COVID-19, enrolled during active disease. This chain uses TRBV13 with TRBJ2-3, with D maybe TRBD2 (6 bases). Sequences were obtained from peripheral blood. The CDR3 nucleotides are TGTGCCAGCAGCCTACAACTAGCTGAAAGCACAGATACGCAGTATTTT. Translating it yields CASSLQLAESTDTQYF. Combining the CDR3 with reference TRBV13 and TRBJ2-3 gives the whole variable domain AAGVIQSPRHLIKEKRETATLKCYPIPRHDTVYWYQQGPGQDPQFLISFYEKMQSDKGSIPDRFSAQQFSDYHSELNMSSLELGDSALYFCASSLQLAESTDTQYFGPGTRLTVL.